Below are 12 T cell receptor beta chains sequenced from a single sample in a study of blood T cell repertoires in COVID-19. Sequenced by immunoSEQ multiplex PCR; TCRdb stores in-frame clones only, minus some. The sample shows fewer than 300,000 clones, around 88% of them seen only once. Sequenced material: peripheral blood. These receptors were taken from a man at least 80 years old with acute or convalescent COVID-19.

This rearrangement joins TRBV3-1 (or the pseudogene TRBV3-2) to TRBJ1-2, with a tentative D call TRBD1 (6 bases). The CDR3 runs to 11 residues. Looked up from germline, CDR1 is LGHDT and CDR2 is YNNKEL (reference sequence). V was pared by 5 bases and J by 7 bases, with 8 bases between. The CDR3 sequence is CASSMDSGYTF. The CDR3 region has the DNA TGTGCCAGCAGCATGGACAGTGGCTACACCTTC.

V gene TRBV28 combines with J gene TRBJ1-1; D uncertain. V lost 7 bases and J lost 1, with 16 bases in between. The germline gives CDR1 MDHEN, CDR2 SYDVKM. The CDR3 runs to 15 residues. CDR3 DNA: TGTGCCAGCACCCCCCCCTTTGGGCGGAACACTGAAGCTTTCTTT. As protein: CASTPPFGRNTEAFF.

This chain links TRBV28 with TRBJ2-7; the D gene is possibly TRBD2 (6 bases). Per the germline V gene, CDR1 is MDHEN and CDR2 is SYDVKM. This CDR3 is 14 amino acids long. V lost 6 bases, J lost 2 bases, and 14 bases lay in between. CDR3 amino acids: CASRRSGRTYEQYF. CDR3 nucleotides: TGTGCCAGCAGACGATCAGGGAGGACCTACGAGCAGTACTTC.

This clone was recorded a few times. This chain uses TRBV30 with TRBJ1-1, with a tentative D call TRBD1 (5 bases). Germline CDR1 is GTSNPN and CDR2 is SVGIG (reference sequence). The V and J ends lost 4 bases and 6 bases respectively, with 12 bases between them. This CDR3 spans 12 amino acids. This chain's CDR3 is CAWTGKVAEAFF. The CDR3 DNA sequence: TGTGCCTGGACAGGGAAAGTGGCTGAAGCTTTCTTT.

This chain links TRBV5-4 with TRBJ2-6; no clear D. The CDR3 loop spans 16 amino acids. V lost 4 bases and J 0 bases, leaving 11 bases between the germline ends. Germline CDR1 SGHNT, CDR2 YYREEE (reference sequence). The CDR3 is CASSPGGPSGANVLTF. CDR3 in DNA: TGTGCCAGCAGCCCGGGTGGCCCCTCTGGGGCCAACGTCCTGACTTTC.

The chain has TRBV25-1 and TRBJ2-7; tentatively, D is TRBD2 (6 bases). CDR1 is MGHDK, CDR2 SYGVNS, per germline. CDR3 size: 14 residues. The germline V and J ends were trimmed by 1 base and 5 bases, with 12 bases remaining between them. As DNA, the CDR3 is TGTGCCAGCAGTGAATGGAGGGACCAAGACGAGCAGTACTTC. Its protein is CASSEWRDQDEQYF.

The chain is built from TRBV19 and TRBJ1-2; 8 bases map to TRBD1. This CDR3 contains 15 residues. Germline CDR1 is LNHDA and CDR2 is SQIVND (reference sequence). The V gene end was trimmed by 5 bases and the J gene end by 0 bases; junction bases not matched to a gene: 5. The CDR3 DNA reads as TGTGCCAGTAGTCCAGACAGGGGAGCTAACTATGGCTACACCTTC. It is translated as CASSPDRGANYGYTF.

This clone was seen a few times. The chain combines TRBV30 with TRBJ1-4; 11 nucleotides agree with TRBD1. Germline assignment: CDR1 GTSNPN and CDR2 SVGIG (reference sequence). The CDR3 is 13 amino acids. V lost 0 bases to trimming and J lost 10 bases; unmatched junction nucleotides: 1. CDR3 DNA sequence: TGTGCCTGGAGTGTGGGACAGGGGGGAAAACTGTTTTTT. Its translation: CAWSVGQGGKLFF.

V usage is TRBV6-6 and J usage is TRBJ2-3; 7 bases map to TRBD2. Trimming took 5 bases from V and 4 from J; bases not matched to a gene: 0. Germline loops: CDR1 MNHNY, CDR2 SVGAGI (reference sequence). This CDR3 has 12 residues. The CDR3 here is CASSAGADTQYF. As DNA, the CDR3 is TGTGCCAGCAGTGCGGGAGCAGATACGCAGTATTTT.

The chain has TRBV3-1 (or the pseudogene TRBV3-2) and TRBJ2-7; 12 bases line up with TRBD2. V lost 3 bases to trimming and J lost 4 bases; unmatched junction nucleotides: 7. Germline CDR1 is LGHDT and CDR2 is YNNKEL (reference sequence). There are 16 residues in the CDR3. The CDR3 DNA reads TGTGCCAGCAGCCAGTGGGGACTAGCGGGCGGATACGAGCAGTACTTC. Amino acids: CASSQWGLAGGYEQYF.

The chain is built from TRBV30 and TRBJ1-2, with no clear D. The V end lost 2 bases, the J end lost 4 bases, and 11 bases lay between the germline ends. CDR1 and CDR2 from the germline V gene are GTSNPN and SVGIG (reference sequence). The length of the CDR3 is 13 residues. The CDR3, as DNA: TGTGCCTGGAGTTTCGGCGGATTCTATGGCTACACCTTC. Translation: CAWSFGGFYGYTF.

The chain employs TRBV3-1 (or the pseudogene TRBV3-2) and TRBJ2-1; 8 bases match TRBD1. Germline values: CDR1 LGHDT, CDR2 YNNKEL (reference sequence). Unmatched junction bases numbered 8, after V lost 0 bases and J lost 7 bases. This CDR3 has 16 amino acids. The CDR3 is CASSQDWGQGANEQFF. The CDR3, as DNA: TGTGCCAGCAGCCAAGATTGGGGGCAGGGGGCTAATGAGCAGTTCTTC.